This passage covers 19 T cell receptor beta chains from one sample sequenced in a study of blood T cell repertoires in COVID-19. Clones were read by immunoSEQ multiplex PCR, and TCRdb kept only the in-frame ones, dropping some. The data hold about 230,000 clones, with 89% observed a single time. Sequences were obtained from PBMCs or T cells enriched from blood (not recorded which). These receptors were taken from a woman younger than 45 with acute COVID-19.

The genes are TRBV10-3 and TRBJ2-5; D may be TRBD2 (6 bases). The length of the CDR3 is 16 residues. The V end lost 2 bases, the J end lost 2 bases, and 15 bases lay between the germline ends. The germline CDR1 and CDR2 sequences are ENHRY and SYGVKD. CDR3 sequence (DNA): TGTGCCATCAGTGAGAAACCGGGGGTGGCACAAGAGACCCAGTACTTC. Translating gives CAISEKPGVAQETQYF.

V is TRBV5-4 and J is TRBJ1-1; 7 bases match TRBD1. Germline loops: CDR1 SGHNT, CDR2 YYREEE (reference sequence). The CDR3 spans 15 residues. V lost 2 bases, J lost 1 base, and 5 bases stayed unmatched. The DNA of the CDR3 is TGTGCCAGCAGCTTAACAGGGGCACGGAACACTGAAGCTTTCTTT. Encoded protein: CASSLTGARNTEAFF.

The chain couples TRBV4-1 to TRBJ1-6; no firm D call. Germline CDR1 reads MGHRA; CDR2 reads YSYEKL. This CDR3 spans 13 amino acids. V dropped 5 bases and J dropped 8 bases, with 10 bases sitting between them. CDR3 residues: CASSGDGDSPLHF. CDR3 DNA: TGCGCCAGCAGCGGAGACGGGGATTCACCCCTCCACTTT.

The CDR3 region is CSVALPSGGSTDTQYF. Here the CDR3 DNA reads TGCAGCGTCGCCCTTCCTTCCGGGGGAAGCACAGATACGCAGTATTTT. This chain links TRBV29-1 with TRBJ2-3, with TRBD2 as a possible D gene (6 bases). V was clipped by 6 bases and J by 0 bases, with 19 bases between them. Per the germline V gene, CDR1 is SQVTM and CDR2 is ANQGSEA. This CDR3 region has 16 residues.

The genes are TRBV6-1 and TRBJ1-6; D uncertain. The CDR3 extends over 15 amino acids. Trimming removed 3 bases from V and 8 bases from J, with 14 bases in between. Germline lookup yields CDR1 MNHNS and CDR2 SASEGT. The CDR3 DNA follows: TGTGCCAGCAGTGATTTGCCCGCGAGCGATTCACCCCTCCACTTT. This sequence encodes CASSDLPASDSPLHF.

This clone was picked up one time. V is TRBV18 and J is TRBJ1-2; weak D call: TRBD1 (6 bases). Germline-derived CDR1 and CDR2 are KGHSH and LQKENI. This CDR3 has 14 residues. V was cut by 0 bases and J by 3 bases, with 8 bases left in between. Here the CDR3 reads CASSPPDRYYGYTF. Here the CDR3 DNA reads TGTGCCAGCTCACCACCCGACAGGTACTATGGCTACACCTTC.

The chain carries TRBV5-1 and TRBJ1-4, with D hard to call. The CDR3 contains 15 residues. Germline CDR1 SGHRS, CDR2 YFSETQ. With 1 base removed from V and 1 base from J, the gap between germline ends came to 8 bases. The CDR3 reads CASSLRGRTNEKLFF. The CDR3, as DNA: TGCGCCAGCAGCTTGAGAGGGAGAACTAATGAAAAACTGTTTTTT.

The CDR3 coding sequence is TGCGCCAGCAGAAACCTACTGCAGCCCCAGCATTTT. Its translation is CASRNLLQPQHF. This chain links TRBV10-2 with TRBJ1-5; D not certain. The CDR3 contains 12 residues. Germline values: CDR1 WSHSY, CDR2 SAAADI. V was cut by 6 bases and J by 7 bases, with 10 bases left in between.

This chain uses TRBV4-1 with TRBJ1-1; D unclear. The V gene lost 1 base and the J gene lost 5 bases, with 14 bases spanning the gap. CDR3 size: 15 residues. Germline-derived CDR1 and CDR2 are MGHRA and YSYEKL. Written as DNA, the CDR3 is TGCGCCAGCAGCCAAGGGCAGGTCCCGGGGACTGAAGCTTTCTTT. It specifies CASSQGQVPGTEAFF.

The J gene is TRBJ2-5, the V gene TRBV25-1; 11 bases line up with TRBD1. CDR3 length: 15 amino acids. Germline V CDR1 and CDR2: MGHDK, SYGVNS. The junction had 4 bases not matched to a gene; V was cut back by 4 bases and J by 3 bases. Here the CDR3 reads CASSGRTGGKETQYF. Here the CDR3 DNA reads TGTGCCAGCAGTGGGAGGACAGGGGGCAAAGAGACCCAGTACTTC. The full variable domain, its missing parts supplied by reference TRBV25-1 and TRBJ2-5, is EADIYQTPRYLVIGTGKKITLECSQTMGHDKMYWYQQDPGMELHLIHYSYGVNSTEKGDLSSESTVSRIRTEHFPLTLESARPSHTSQYLCASSGRTGGKETQYFGPGTRLLVL.

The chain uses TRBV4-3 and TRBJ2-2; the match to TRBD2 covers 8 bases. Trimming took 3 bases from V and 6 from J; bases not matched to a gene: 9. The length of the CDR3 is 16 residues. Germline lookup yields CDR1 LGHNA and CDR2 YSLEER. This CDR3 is CASSQDPGLESGELFF. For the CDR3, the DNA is TGCGCCAGCAGCCAGGACCCGGGACTAGAATCCGGGGAGCTGTTTTTT.

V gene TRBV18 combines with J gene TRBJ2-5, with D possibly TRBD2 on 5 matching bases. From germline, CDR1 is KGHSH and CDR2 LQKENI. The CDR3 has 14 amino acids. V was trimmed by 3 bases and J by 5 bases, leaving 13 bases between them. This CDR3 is CASSPPGSGETQYF. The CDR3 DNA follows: TGTGCCAGCTCACCCCCGGGATCCGGGGAGACCCAGTACTTC.

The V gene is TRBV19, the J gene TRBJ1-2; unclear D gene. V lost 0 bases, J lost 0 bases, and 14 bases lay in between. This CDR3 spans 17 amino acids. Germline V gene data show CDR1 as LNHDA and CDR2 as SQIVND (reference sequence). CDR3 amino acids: CASSIDRDEGANYGYTF. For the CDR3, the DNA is TGTGCCAGTAGTATAGACCGAGACGAAGGAGCTAACTATGGCTACACCTTC.

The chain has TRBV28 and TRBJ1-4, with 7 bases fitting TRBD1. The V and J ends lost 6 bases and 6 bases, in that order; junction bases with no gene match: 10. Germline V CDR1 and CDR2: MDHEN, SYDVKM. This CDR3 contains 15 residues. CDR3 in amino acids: CASSQDRDRDEKLFF. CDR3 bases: TGTGCCAGCAGCCAAGACAGGGATCGTGATGAAAAACTGTTTTTT.

The CDR3 region is CASSLSAGVGDTQYF. The DNA of the CDR3 is TGTGCCAGCAGCTTATCCGCGGGGGTTGGAGATACGCAGTATTTT. This rearrangement joins TRBV7-2 to TRBJ2-3; 7 nucleotides match TRBD2. Germline V gene sequence: CDR1 SGHTA, CDR2 FQGNSA. This CDR3 comprises 15 residues. V was clipped by 2 bases and J by 5 bases; unmatched bases: 7.

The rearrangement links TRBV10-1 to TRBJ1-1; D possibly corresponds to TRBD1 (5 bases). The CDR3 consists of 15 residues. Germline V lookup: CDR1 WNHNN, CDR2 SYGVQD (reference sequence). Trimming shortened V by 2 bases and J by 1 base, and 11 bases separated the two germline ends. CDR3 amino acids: CASSEGATQNTEAFF. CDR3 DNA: TGCGCCAGCAGTGAGGGGGCTACGCAGAACACTGAAGCTTTCTTT.

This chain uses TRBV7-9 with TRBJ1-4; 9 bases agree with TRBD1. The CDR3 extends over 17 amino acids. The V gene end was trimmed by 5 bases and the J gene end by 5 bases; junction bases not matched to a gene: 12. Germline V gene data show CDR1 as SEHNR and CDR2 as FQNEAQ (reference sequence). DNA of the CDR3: TGTGCCAGCAGCCCGGGACAGGGACTGGCGGCGAATGAAAAACTGTTTTTT. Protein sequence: CASSPGQGLAANEKLFF.

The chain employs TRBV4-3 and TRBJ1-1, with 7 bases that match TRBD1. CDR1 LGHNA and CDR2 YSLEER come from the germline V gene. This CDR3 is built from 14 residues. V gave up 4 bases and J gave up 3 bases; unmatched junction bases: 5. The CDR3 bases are TGCGCCAGCAGCCGGAATACAGGGGACACTGAAGCTTTCTTT. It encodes CASSRNTGDTEAFF.

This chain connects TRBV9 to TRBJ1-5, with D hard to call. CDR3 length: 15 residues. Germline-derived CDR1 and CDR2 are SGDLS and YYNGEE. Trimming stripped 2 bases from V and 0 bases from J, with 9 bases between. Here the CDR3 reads CASSVGGFSNQPQHF. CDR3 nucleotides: TGTGCCAGCAGCGTGGGAGGGTTTAGCAATCAGCCCCAGCATTTT. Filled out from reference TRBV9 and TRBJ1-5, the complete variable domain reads DSGVTQTPKHLITATGQRVTLRCSPRSGDLSVYWYQQSLDQGLQFLIQYYNGEERAKGNILERFSAQQFPDLHSELNLSSLELGDSALYFCASSVGGFSNQPQHFGDGTRLSIL.